This entry lists 21 T cell receptor beta chains sequenced from one sample in a study of T cell responses to AZD1222 COVID-19 vaccine. TCRdb keeps only in-frame clones here, not all; method: immunoSEQ multiplex PCR. Of tens of thousands of clones in the sample, about 88% were seen once. The source was peripheral blood, collected on day 0 of AZD1222 vaccination. Every receptor here comes from an adult in good health.

The rearrangement links TRBV18 to TRBJ1-1; maybe TRBD1 (6 bases). CDR1 and CDR2 (germline): KGHSH, LQKENI. The CDR3 runs 12 residues. The V end was cut by 8 bases, the J end by 1 base, with 8 bases between. This CDR3 is CASMTGNTEAFF. CDR3 in DNA: TGTGCCAGCATGACAGGGAACACTGAAGCTTTCTTT.

This chain links TRBV28 with TRBJ1-4, with a weak D call TRBD1 (5 bases). The CDR3 runs to 15 residues. The germline CDR1 and CDR2 sequences are MDHEN and SYDVKM. With 4 bases removed from V and 4 bases from J, the gap between germline ends came to 13 bases. CDR3 DNA sequence: TGTGCCAGCAGTTCCCCGGGACGGAATAATGAAAAACTGTTTTTT. This translates into CASSSPGRNNEKLFF.

V gene TRBV5-5 combines with J gene TRBJ2-1; D is undetermined. Trimming cost V 3 bases and J 10 bases, with 8 bases left between them. CDR1 SGHKS and CDR2 YYEKEE come from the germline V gene (reference sequence). This CDR3 is built from 11 residues. The CDR3 is CASSYLSEQFF. CDR3 nucleotide sequence: TGTGCCAGCAGCTACCTGTCGGAGCAGTTCTTC.

The chain couples TRBV6-5 to TRBJ2-1; TRBD1 matches at 8 bases. Germline V gene data show CDR1 as MNHEY and CDR2 as SVGAGI. This CDR3 is built from 14 residues. Trimming at V came to 4 bases and at J to 7 bases, leaving 6 bases not matched to a gene. The CDR3 sequence is CASSFRTGWNEQFF. The CDR3 DNA is TGTGCCAGCAGTTTCCGGACAGGGTGGAATGAGCAGTTCTTC.

The chain recombines TRBV4-3 with TRBJ2-1, with a tentative D call TRBD2 (5 bases). From germline, CDR1 is LGHNA and CDR2 YSLEER. The CDR3 is 15 residues long. V was cut by 0 bases and J by 0 bases, with 6 bases left in between. CDR3 sequence: CASSQETSSYNEQFF. The CDR3 bases are TGCGCCAGCAGCCAAGAAACTAGCTCCTACAATGAGCAGTTCTTC.

The V and J genes are TRBV2 and TRBJ1-2; D gene unclear. There are 14 residues in the CDR3. CDR1 is SNHLY and CDR2 is FYNNEI in the germline V gene. V lost 9 bases to trimming and J lost 1 base, with 15 bases between them. This chain's CDR3 is CARVTPGDNYGYTF. The CDR3 bases are TGTGCCAGGGTGACCCCGGGAGATAACTATGGCTACACCTTC.

This chain links TRBV19 with TRBJ1-5, with D possibly matching TRBD1 (6 bases). From germline, CDR1 is LNHDA and CDR2 SQIVND (reference sequence). V was shortened by 5 bases and J by 5 bases, with 19 bases between the two germline ends. The CDR3 has 16 residues. CDR3 sequence (DNA): TGTGCCAGTAGTCCTACAGGGAAGAGGGGCGATCAGCCCCAGCATTTT. Translating it yields CASSPTGKRGDQPQHF.

The V call is TRBV2, the J call TRBJ2-3; maybe TRBD1 (6 bases). CDR1 and CDR2 (germline): SNHLY, FYNNEI. CDR3 length: 16 residues. The germline V and J ends were trimmed by 3 bases and 2 bases, with 15 bases remaining between them. CDR3 sequence (DNA): TGTGCCAGCAGTGAGAGGACAGACCCCTACACAGATACGCAGTATTTT. Protein: CASSERTDPYTDTQYF. The entire variable domain, with the rest obtained from reference TRBV2 and TRBJ2-3, is as follows: EPEVTQTPSHQVTQMGQEVILRCVPISNHLYFYWYRQILGQKVEFLVSFYNNEISEKSEIFDDQFSVERPDGSNFTLKIRSTKLEDSAMYFCASSERTDPYTDTQYFGPGTRLTVL.

In its sample, this clone was seen a few times. This chain connects TRBV5-8 to TRBJ2-5, with 9 bases lining up with TRBD1. Germline CDR1 is SGHTS and CDR2 is YDEGEE. The CDR3 totals 17 residues. J gave up 3 bases and V 0 bases, and 9 bases lay outside the gene matches. Written as DNA, the CDR3 is TGTGCCAGCAGCTTGGAGGGACAGGGTAGAGGCAAAGAGACCCAGTACTTC. Its protein is CASSLEGQGRGKETQYF.

This chain joins TRBV6-6 and TRBJ2-1, with a possible D match to TRBD2 (5 bases). Trimming removed 8 bases at V and 1 base at J, with 15 bases between. Germline CDR1 is MNHNY and CDR2 is SVGAGI (reference sequence). CDR3 length equals 15 residues. CDR3 nucleotides: TGTGCCAGCTCCCCCGCTAGCCAGTCCTACAATGAGCAGTTCTTC. As protein: CASSPASQSYNEQFF.

This chain joins TRBV18 and TRBJ1-1, with unresolved D. This CDR3 comprises 14 residues. Germline V gene data show CDR1 as KGHSH and CDR2 as LQKENI. V was cut by 1 base and J by 5 bases, with 11 bases left in between. CDR3 loop: CASSPRSARTEAFF. The CDR3, as DNA: TGTGCCAGCTCACCACGCAGCGCGAGAACTGAAGCTTTCTTT.

This chain uses TRBV19 with TRBJ1-2; D gene unclear. The CDR3 runs to 15 residues. The V gene lost 1 base and the J gene lost 8 bases, with 17 bases spanning the gap. Germline V gene lookup returns CDR1 LNHDA and CDR2 SQIVND (reference sequence). CDR3 coding DNA: TGTGCCAGTAGTATAGCGGAGGGATGGTCGAGGGGCTACACCTTC. It translates to CASSIAEGWSRGYTF.

This clone was detected only once. J is TRBJ1-4 and V is TRBV5-5; no clear D. CDR3 length: 14 residues. V gave up 4 bases and J gave up 7 bases, with 14 bases separating them. Germline V gene data show CDR1 as SGHKS and CDR2 as YYEKEE (reference sequence). CDR3 bases: TGTGCCAGCAGCGTGCAGGTATCTGGTGAAAAACTGTTTTTT. It codes for CASSVQVSGEKLFF.

V usage is TRBV5-5 and J usage is TRBJ1-4; D might be TRBD1 (6 bases). Germline V lookup: CDR1 SGHKS, CDR2 YYEKEE (reference sequence). The CDR3 consists of 16 residues. V gave up 4 bases and J gave up 3 bases, with 16 bases separating them. CDR3 DNA: TGTGCCAGCAGCCAACTAACGGGGGCGGCTAATGAAAAACTGTTTTTT. Its protein is CASSQLTGAANEKLFF. The full variable domain, its missing parts supplied by reference TRBV5-5 and TRBJ1-4, is DAGVTQSPTHLIKTRGQQVTLRCSPISGHKSVSWYQQVLGQGPQFIFQYYEKEERGRGNFPDRFSARQFPNYSSELNVNALLLGDSALYLCASSQLTGAANEKLFFGSGTQLSVL.

The chain combines TRBV4-2 with TRBJ2-7, with D maybe TRBD1 (6 bases). The CDR3 is 13 residues long. Trimming shortened V by 4 bases and J by 5 bases, and 12 bases separated the two germline ends. Germline V gene lookup returns CDR1 LGHNA and CDR2 YNFKEQ. The CDR3 sequence: CASSPRTGNEQYF. In nucleotides, the CDR3 is TGTGCCAGCAGCCCACGCACAGGGAACGAGCAGTACTTC.

This rearrangement joins TRBV28 to TRBJ2-5; D unclear. CDR1 is MDHEN, CDR2 SYDVKM, per germline. The CDR3 length is 12 residues. V lost 2 bases and J lost 0, with 1 base in between. The CDR3 bases are TGTGCCAGCAGTTTAAACCAAGAGACCCAGTACTTC. It translates to CASSLNQETQYF.

The CDR3 is CASSSSTGQGRNYGYTF. In DNA form, the CDR3 reads TGTGCCAGCAGTTCTTCCACAGGACAGGGGCGTAACTATGGCTACACCTTC. The J gene is TRBJ1-2, the V gene TRBV6-2 or TRBV6-3; 9 positions match TRBD1. CDR1 and CDR2 (germline): MNHEY, SVGEGT. With 4 bases clipped from V and 1 base from J, the junction kept 10 bases outside the gene matches. The CDR3 spans 17 residues.

As for this clone: The junction does not match germline at one end; this may be a read error. This chain links TRBV6-2 or TRBV6-3 with TRBJ1-6; D gene uncertain. The CDR3 is made up of 15 amino acids. CDR1 MNHEY and CDR2 SVGEGT come from the germline V gene. Written as DNA, the CDR3 is TGTGCCAGCAGCTACTATGCGGAAGCGGATTCACCCCTCCACTTT. Translation: CASSYYAEADSPLHF.

The rearrangement links TRBV19 to TRBJ1-6; D unclear. The CDR3 runs 15 residues. Germline-derived CDR1 and CDR2 are LNHDA and SQIVND (reference sequence). Trimming left V 5 bases short and J 8 bases short, with 16 bases between. The CDR3 sequence: CASSVGLTADSPLHF. DNA of the CDR3: TGTGCCAGTAGTGTTGGTCTGACCGCGGATTCACCCCTCCACTTT.

The rearrangement links TRBV5-1 to TRBJ2-5, with TRBD2 as a possible D gene (5 bases). The germline V gene has CDR1 SGHRS and CDR2 YFSETQ. Trimming removed 4 bases at V and 5 bases at J, with 12 bases between. The CDR3 is 13 residues long. CDR3 DNA: TGCGCCAGCAGCGTAGGGAGTTGGGAGACCCAGTACTTC. This sequence encodes CASSVGSWETQYF.

This chain joins TRBV18 and TRBJ1-2; D is unclear. CDR3 length: 14 amino acids. Trimming cost V 3 bases and J 3 bases, with 11 bases left between them. Germline CDR1 reads KGHSH; CDR2 reads LQKENI. CDR3 nucleotide sequence: TGTGCCAGCTCACCCCGATCGGAGGACTATGGCTACACCTTC. Its translation is CASSPRSEDYGYTF.